The rows below give T cell receptor beta chains drawn from one sample of a study of T cell responses to AZD1222 COVID-19 vaccine. The assay was immunoSEQ multiplex PCR, and TCRdb's table has in-frame clones only and misses some. The sample lists 65,000 to 95,000 clones; 80% to 90% were seen once. Sequences were derived from peripheral blood, sampled 28 days after the second AZD1222 dose. The receptors stem from an adult who received the AZD1222 COVID-19 vaccine. Both conserved end residues are trimmed from each CDR3. Fields, in order: V gene, J gene, CDR3 protein.

v_gene: TRBV3-1/TRBV3-2; j_gene: TRBJ1-6; CDR3aa: ASSQGKGTPLH
v_gene: TRBV7-9; j_gene: TRBJ1-3; CDR3aa: ASSSGWANTIY
v_gene: TRBV3-1/TRBV3-2; j_gene: TRBJ1-5; CDR3aa: ASSGTPNQPQH
v_gene: TRBV28; j_gene: TRBJ1-5; CDR3aa: ASSPTGGNNQPQH
v_gene: TRBV7-9; j_gene: TRBJ2-3; CDR3aa: AIRTGRTDTQY
v_gene: TRBV28; j_gene: TRBJ2-1; CDR3aa: ASSLLTGWHETTGYNEQF
v_gene: TRBV5-4; j_gene: TRBJ1-1; CDR3aa: ASSLANMNTEAF
v_gene: TRBV5-6; j_gene: TRBJ1-2; CDR3aa: ASSLYGSNYGYT
v_gene: TRBV19; j_gene: TRBJ2-5; CDR3aa: ASSGVRETQY
v_gene: TRBV19; j_gene: TRBJ2-5; CDR3aa: ASSGFQETQY
v_gene: TRBV11-1; j_gene: TRBJ1-1; CDR3aa: ASTLRPGGYTEAF
v_gene: TRBV15; j_gene: TRBJ2-1; CDR3aa: ATSRDPGQGLNEQF
v_gene: TRBV19; j_gene: TRBJ1-6; CDR3aa: ATRVVTSSSYNSPLH
v_gene: TRBV29-1; j_gene: TRBJ1-1; CDR3aa: SVEDRDTEAF
v_gene: TRBV29-1; j_gene: TRBJ2-2; CDR3aa: SVGDNTGELF
v_gene: TRBV13; j_gene: TRBJ2-1; CDR3aa: ASSLEPMGEYGSYNEQF
v_gene: TRBV20-1; j_gene: TRBJ2-3; CDR3aa: SASLTSGGAGDTQY
v_gene: TRBV5-1; j_gene: TRBJ1-5; CDR3aa: ASSLVAGGAVQPQH
v_gene: TRBV7-8; j_gene: TRBJ2-1; CDR3aa: ASRWGLAGNSYEQF
v_gene: TRBV11-3; j_gene: TRBJ1-1; CDR3aa: ASSLGANTEAF
v_gene: TRBV6-4; j_gene: TRBJ2-1; CDR3aa: ASSDSSGGANEQF
v_gene: TRBV28; j_gene: TRBJ1-5; CDR3aa: ASSLMDRKNQPQH
v_gene: TRBV9; j_gene: TRBJ1-2; CDR3aa: ASSVGSRTYGYT
v_gene: TRBV3-1/TRBV3-2; j_gene: TRBJ1-2; CDR3aa: ASSKTDYGYT
v_gene: TRBV18; j_gene: TRBJ1-2; CDR3aa: ASSPWGNEDGYT
v_gene: TRBV9; j_gene: TRBJ2-2; CDR3aa: ASSGYRGLTGELF
v_gene: TRBV21-1; j_gene: TRBJ1-4; CDR3aa: ASSIQGEKLF
v_gene: TRBV9; j_gene: TRBJ2-3; CDR3aa: ASSVGGAGATDTQY
v_gene: TRBV6-6; j_gene: TRBJ1-2; CDR3aa: ASTIGAYGYT
v_gene: TRBV18; j_gene: TRBJ2-1; CDR3aa: ASSRGANSYNEQF
v_gene: TRBV2; j_gene: TRBJ2-3; CDR3aa: ASSVGQGGDTQY
v_gene: TRBV9; j_gene: TRBJ1-5; CDR3aa: ASGLGYQPQH
v_gene: TRBV9; j_gene: TRBJ1-2; CDR3aa: ASGQGSLWDGYT
v_gene: TRBV20-1; j_gene: TRBJ2-7; CDR3aa: SASSLYEQY
v_gene: TRBV21-1; j_gene: TRBJ2-7; CDR3aa: ASSPAREQY